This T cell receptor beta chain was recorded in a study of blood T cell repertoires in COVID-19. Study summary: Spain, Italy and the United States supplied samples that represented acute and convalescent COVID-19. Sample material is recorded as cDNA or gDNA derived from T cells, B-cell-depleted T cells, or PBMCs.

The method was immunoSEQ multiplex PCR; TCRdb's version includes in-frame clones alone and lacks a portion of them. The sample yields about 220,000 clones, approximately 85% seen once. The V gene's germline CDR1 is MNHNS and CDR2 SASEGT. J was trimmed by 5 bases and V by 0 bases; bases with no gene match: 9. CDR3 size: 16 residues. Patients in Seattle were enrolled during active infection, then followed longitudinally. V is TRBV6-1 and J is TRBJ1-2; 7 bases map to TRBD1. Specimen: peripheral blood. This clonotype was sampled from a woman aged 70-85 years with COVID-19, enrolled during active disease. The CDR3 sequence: CASSEAGTASGYGYTF. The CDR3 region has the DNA TGTGCCAGCAGTGAAGCCGGGACAGCCTCTGGTTATGGCTACACCTTC.